Listed here are 6 T cell receptor beta chains from one sample, sequenced in a study of beta chain features in type 1 diabetes (dated by TCRdb to 2016 to 2019). Overall results and qualifications from the work: In all four CD4+ subsets, TCRB CDR3 length was moderately but significantly shorter in type 1 diabetes patients.

Antigen specificity for these receptors is unknown. Receptors were amplified or captured by the immunoSEQ multiplex PCR assay. The entire amount of isolated RNA was reverse transcribed using the High Capacity cDNA Reverse Transcription Kit, so the sequenced TCRB transcripts were expressed ones. TCRdb mirrors the immuneACCESS table, restricted to in-frame sequences. Some clones are absent from its copies; in checked studies, under half trace to an unresolved V gene, and the reason for the others is unknown. The sample records 350,000 to 400,000 clones, about 12% of which are singletons. The ten largest clones represent 0.01% of the sample. Specimen: naive CD4+ T cells from blood. Sample cell subset or site, as interpreted from the label and publication: true naive CD4+ T cells. All receptors derive from a woman between 18 and 29 years old with type 1 diabetes.

The J gene is TRBJ1-2, the V gene TRBV9; a weak D match, TRBD1 (5 bases). The CDR3 spans 14 residues. Germline CDR1 is SGDLS and CDR2 is YYNGEE. The V gene lost 4 bases and the J gene lost 2 bases, with 12 bases spanning the gap. For the CDR3, the DNA is TGTGCCAGCAGCTATGGCAGGGCCAACTATGGCTACACCTTC. Its protein product is CASSYGRANYGYTF.

In this sample, this clone turned up a few times. This chain connects TRBV4-1 to TRBJ1-1, with D unclear. Germline V lookup: CDR1 MGHRA, CDR2 YSYEKL. CDR3 length equals 13 residues. V was clipped by 0 bases and J by 5 bases, with 7 bases between them. In DNA form, the CDR3 reads TGCGCCAGCAGCCAAGAGGGCGGGACTGAAGCTTTCTTT. The encoded protein is CASSQEGGTEAFF.

This clone has more than one count but fewer than ten. The V gene is TRBV4-3, the J gene TRBJ2-5; 7 positions agree with TRBD2. This CDR3 is built from 17 residues. In germline, CDR1 is LGHNA, CDR2 YSLEER. With 1 base clipped from V and 4 bases from J, the junction kept 12 bases outside the gene matches. As DNA, the CDR3 is TGCGCCAGCAGCCAAGGAAACCAAGGTGGCGGGAGAGAGACCCAGTACTTC. Its protein is CASSQGNQGGGRETQYF.

The table lists this clone with a few counts. The chain uses TRBV11-2 and TRBJ1-1; D gene ambiguous. This CDR3 has 11 residues. Between the trimmed V and J ends, which lost 0 bases and 8 bases, there was a span of 4 bases. Germline values: CDR1 SGHAT, CDR2 FQNNGV. This CDR3 is CASSLEQEAFF. The DNA for the CDR3 is TGTGCCAGCAGCTTAGAACAAGAAGCTTTCTTT.

In DNA, the CDR3 is TGTGCCAGTAGTCTGACCGGGGAGCTGTTTTTT. Translation: CASSLTGELFF. V and J are TRBV19 and TRBJ2-2; D not certain. CDR3 size: 11 residues. The V and J ends lost 5 bases and 5 bases respectively, with 3 bases between them. In germline, CDR1 is LNHDA, CDR2 SQIVND (reference sequence).

The V gene is TRBV30, the J gene TRBJ2-5, with D unresolved. The germline CDR1 and CDR2 sequences are GTSNPN and SVGIG (reference sequence). V was pared by 4 bases and J by 0 bases, with 6 bases between. The CDR3 covers 12 residues. The DNA of the CDR3 is TGTGCCTGGAACCAGTACCAAGAGACCCAGTACTTC. It yields the protein CAWNQYQETQYF.